Listed below are T cell receptor beta chains from one sample, sequenced in a study of radiotherapy plus CTLA-4 blockade in lung cancer. Profiling relied on immunoSEQ multiplex PCR, and the TCRdb table lists in-frame clones only, not all of them. Found here are approximately 83,000 clones, around 78% of them singletons; the top ten hold under 4.5%. Sequenced here: peripheral blood, sampled from a patient treated with radiotherapy plus ipilimumab. The receptors were sampled from a human donor with non-small cell lung cancer who had a partial response to radiotherapy plus ipilimumab. Some clones in this sample may be carry-over from other donors' samples. Each CDR3 is given without its conserved first and last residue.

TRBV6-1 | ASSPRHPPDTQY
TRBV19 | ASSIRGRAASGGDEQF
TRBV19 | ASSIWGGEQF
TRBV6-5 | ASSYLGANVLT
TRBV9 | ASSYTGAETDTQY
TRBV28 | ASSLLLSGGTGDYGYT
TRBV11-2 | ASSLEGYRRFAGGGDTQY
TRBV18 | ASSPWTGGSYEQY
TRBV5-8 | ASSVRASTDTQY
TRBV6-5 | ASSWGRGVNSPLH
TRBV28 | ASRTGNTEAF
TRBV4-2 | ASSQVAGGRYEQY
TRBV5-1 | ASSLAIGTAYEQY
TRBV5-1 | ASSPGLAGEEDTQY
TRBV7-2 | ASSRPGQGDYGYT
TRBV19 | ASSARTSGSYNEQF
TRBV5-4 | ASSLTGIPREETQY
TRBV7-6 | ASRTLDQPQH
TRBV7-8 | ASSLDGVRGDTQY
TRBV18 | ASSPGATGNTEAF
TRBV10-3 | AIGGTSGSWNPYEQY
TRBV9 | ASSLSGSETQY
TRBV13 | ASSSYRETQY
TRBV5-1 | ASSAGTGENYGYT
TRBV7-8 | ASSGQIPPYEQY
TRBV7-2 | ASSPEAGRKDYEQY